The 2 T cell receptor beta chains given below trace back to one sample, sequenced in a study of T cells after yellow fever vaccination. TCRdb independently ran MiXCR on the 5' RACE reads; one entry per CDR3 protein. The table includes about 340,000 distinct CDR3 sequences, around an eighth detected once. The specimen was CD4+ T cells sorted from PBMCs, collected 15 days after the yellow fever booster vaccination. Source of these receptors: a man aged 18 to 29 who received the YFV17D yellow fever vaccine.

This clonotype has just a few counts. The V call is TRBV5-1, the J call TRBJ2-7; 10 bases align to TRBD2. The germline CDR1 and CDR2 sequences are SGHRS and YFSETQ. The CDR3 covers 18 residues. V trimming: 0 bases; J trimming: 1 base; junction bases outside the gene matches: 10. This CDR3 is CASSLDRSSGGSSYEQYF. The CDR3 nucleotides read TGCGCCAGCAGCTTGGATAGGTCTAGCGGGGGTTCATCCTACGAGCAGTACTTC.

The rearrangement links TRBV18 to TRBJ1-6; maybe TRBD1 (6 bases). Germline CDR1 reads KGHSH; CDR2 reads LQKENI. V lost 6 bases to trimming and J lost 4 bases, with 13 bases between them. This CDR3 comprises 15 residues. The CDR3 here is CASSFGQRYNSPLHF. In DNA form, the CDR3 reads TGTGCCAGCTCCTTCGGACAGAGGTATAATTCACCCCTCCACTTT.